This T cell receptor beta chain emerged from a study of shared clonotypes between healthy human individuals. Study-level background: The study used three CD4 naive, three CD4 memory, two CD8 naive and one CD8 memory plate per donor. Findings of the study overall: Rarefaction demonstrated incomplete sorted-subset sequencing despite large depth. An anticipated effect of sequencing depth on clonotype sharing among donors was recognized.

V was clipped by 0 bases and J by 3 bases, with 9 bases between them. The CDR3 spans 14 residues. Per germline, CDR1 MNHEY and CDR2 SMNVEV (reference sequence). Note on this clone: Its matching antigen is unknown. The sample carries other DNA sequences with the same CDR3.

Naive CD8 isolation took CD45RO-negative cells positively selected for CCR7 and excluded terminally differentiated effector memory CD45RA+ cells. There were no recent acute infections or vaccinations among the donors, who were healthy HIV-negative adults. Profiled with immunoSEQ multiplex PCR; TCRdb holds only in-frame clones, not every one. The table shows about 800,000 clones, with 96% occurring only once. Sequenced material: naive CD8+ T cells sorted from blood. This sequence was found in a young man in good health. The chain recombines TRBV27 with TRBJ2-7; the D gene is possibly TRBD2 (6 bases). The CDR3 DNA is TGTGCCAGCAGTTTATCTGGGGGAGGCTACGAGCAGTACTTC. It encodes CASSLSGGGYEQYF.